This TCR beta chain comes out of a study of T cell changes during pregnancy in multiple sclerosis. The assay was immunoSEQ multiplex PCR, and TCRdb's table has in-frame clones only and misses some. The sample holds just over 80,000 clones, roughly 96% seen once. The clonotype originates from a female donor with multiple sclerosis, enrolled in a pregnancy study. Sequenced material: peripheral blood, taken in the second trimester of pregnancy.

The CDR3 bases are TGTGCCAGCAGCTTGGGACAGGGTCAGCCCCAGCATTTT. Protein product: CASSLGQGQPQHF. The gene calls are TRBV7-6 and TRBJ1-5; 9 nucleotides match TRBD1. The CDR3 sequence is 13 residues long. V lost 3 bases to trimming and J lost 6 bases; unmatched junction nucleotides: 0. Per the germline V gene, CDR1 is SGHVS and CDR2 is FNYEAQ.